This T cell receptor beta chain derives from a study of cytomegalovirus exposure and HLA in healthy donors. Likely unrecorded immune exposures existed in these nominally healthy donors. It was with 60 Vbeta and 13 Jbeta primers that the PCR ran. The assay was immunoSEQ multiplex PCR, and TCRdb's table has in-frame clones only and misses some. The data contain some 70,000 clones, 70% to 80% of them seen just once; the ten biggest clones take up approximately 5.8%. General study points: The study assumed roughly uniform donor sequencing depth for presence/absence analyses. The study had only CMV serostatus as immune exposure information. The study put 160 or so TCR beta chains on its list as cytomegalovirus-associated.

Concerning this clone: Its matching antigen is unknown.

The germline gives CDR1 GTSNPN, CDR2 SVGIG (reference sequence). Trimming pared 0 bases from V and 10 bases from J, leaving 16 bases between. The CDR3 runs to 15 residues. The sample taken for sequencing was PBMCs. The rearrangement links TRBV30 to TRBJ1-6; weak D call: TRBD1 (5 bases). The sequence was collected from a man in his fifties or sixties in good health and CMV-seronegative. CDR3 sequence (DNA): TGTGCCTGGAGTGTACGATCCATCAAGGGGTCACCCCTCCACTTT. Translation gives CAWSVRSIKGSPLHF.